This TCR beta chain appears in the sequencing data of a study of cytomegalovirus exposure and HLA in healthy donors. Unmatched junction bases numbered 5, after V lost 0 bases and J lost 2 bases. The CDR3 contains 17 residues. CDR1 SGHRS and CDR2 YFSETQ come from the germline V gene. Some clones are missing from TCRdb's copy, which holds only in-frame ones; the method was immunoSEQ multiplex PCR. The repertoire consists of about 200,000 clones, with roughly 88% occurring once and the leading ten covering around an eighth. This rearrangement joins TRBV5-1 to TRBJ2-1; 10 nucleotides match TRBD2. Specimen: PBMCs. This sequence was found in a woman in her twenties or thirties in good health and CMV-seropositive. CDR3: CASSLASGSGTYNEQFF. The DNA of the CDR3 is TGCGCCAGCAGCTTGGCTAGCGGGAGTGGGACCTACAATGAGCAGTTCTTC.